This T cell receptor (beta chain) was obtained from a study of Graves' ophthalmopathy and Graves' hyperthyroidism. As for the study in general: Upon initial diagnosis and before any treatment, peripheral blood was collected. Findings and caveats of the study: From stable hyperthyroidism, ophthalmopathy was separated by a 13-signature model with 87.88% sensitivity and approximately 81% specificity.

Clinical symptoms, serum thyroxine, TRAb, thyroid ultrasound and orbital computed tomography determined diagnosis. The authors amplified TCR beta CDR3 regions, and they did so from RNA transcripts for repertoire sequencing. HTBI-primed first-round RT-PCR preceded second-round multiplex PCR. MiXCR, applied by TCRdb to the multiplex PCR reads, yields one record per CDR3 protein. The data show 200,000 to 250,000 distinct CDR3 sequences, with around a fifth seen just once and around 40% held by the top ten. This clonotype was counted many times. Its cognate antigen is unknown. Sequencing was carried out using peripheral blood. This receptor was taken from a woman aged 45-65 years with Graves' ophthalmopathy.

The CDR3 here is CASSVVGGGLYEQYF. In nucleotides, the CDR3 is TGTGCCAGCAGCGTAGTAGGCGGGGGGCTATACGAGCAGTACTTC. This chain joins TRBV9 and TRBJ2-7, with 8 bases aligning to TRBD2. V lost 0 bases, J lost 4 bases, and 6 bases stayed unmatched. The CDR3 runs to 15 residues. Germline V gene lookup returns CDR1 SGDLS and CDR2 YYNGEE. Full variable domain (outside the CDR3, taken from reference TRBV9 and TRBJ2-7): DSGVTQTPKHLITATGQRVTLRCSPRSGDLSVYWYQQSLDQGLQFLIQYYNGEERAKGNILERFSAQQFPDLHSELNLSSLELGDSALYFCASSVVGGGLYEQYFGPGTRLTVT.